This T cell receptor beta chain emerged from a study of naive and memory T cell subsets. After the first PCR, alpha and beta chain libraries were processed separately. Trimming removed 0 bases at V and 4 bases at J, with 19 bases between. CDR1 and CDR2 from the germline V gene are SGDLS and YYNGEE. CDR3 length equals 17 residues. Study-level points and caveats: From naive to CM, EM and EMRA, diversity decreased and Gini increased. A few larger clonotypes appeared in naive repertoires, especially CD8, possibly memory cells re-expressing CD45RA.

This clonotype has just a few counts. Its antigen is not known. An equimolar mix of two oligonucleotides served as the beta constant-region primer for TRBC1 and TRBC2. The ligated cDNA underwent four PCR rounds using SP2 and nested alpha and beta constant-region primers. TCRdb reprocessed the UMI-ligation and nested PCR reads with MiXCR, giving one entry per CDR3 protein. Among roughly 100,000 distinct CDR3 sequences listed, more than 14% were seen once. This sequence joins TRBV9 and TRBJ1-1, with D possibly TRBD1 on 6 matching bases. The origin of this receptor is a human donor in good health. The sequenced sample consisted of naive CD8+ T cells from blood. CDR3 loop: CASSVAAGGRKGTEAFF. CDR3 in DNA: TGTGCCAGCAGCGTAGCTGCGGGGGGCCGCAAGGGCACTGAAGCTTTCTTT.